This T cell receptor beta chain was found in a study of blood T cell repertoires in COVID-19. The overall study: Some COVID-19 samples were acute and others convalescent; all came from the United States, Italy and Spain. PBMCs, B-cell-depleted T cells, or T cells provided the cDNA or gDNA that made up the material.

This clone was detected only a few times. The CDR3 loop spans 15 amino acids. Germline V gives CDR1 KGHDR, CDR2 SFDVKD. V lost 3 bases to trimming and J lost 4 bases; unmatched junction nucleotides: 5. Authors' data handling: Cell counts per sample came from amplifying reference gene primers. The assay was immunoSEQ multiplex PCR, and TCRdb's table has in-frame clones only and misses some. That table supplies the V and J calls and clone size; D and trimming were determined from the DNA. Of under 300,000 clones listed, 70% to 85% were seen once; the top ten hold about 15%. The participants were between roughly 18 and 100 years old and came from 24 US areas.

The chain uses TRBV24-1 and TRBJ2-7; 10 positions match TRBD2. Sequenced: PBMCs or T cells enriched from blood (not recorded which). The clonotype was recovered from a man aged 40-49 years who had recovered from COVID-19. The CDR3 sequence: CATSDPASGRYEQYF. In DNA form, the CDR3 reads TGTGCCACCAGTGATCCAGCTAGCGGGAGATACGAGCAGTACTTC.